The 25 T cell receptor beta chains listed next were all sequenced from one sample in a study of CD8+ T cells in alopecia areata. Treatment defined: oral pan-JAK inhibitor, 5-10 mg twice daily. Following RNA extraction, reverse transcription yielded cDNA that acted as the sequencing template. Clones were sequenced by immunoSEQ multiplex PCR, and TCRdb holds only the in-frame ones, with some missing. The top ten hold around 0.92% of the sample, which has about 260,000 clones, roughly 60% seen once. Sequencing used CD4+ T cells sorted from blood, obtained around week 54, from a patient treated with tofacitinib. Every receptor here comes from a human donor with alopecia areata.

This clone has just a few counts. The chain employs TRBV7-9 and TRBJ2-5, with 7 bases aligning to TRBD2. This CDR3 has 15 residues. The germline V gene has CDR1 SEHNR and CDR2 FQNEAQ (reference sequence). The ends lost 0 bases at V and 4 bases at J; junction bases unmatched: 5. CDR3 amino acids: CASSLAPTSLETQYF. The DNA for the CDR3 is TGTGCCAGCAGCTTAGCGCCGACTAGCTTAGAGACCCAGTACTTC.

This chain links TRBV30 with TRBJ2-2, with D uncertain. The V and J ends lost 0 bases and 5 bases respectively, with 16 bases between them. There are 16 residues in the CDR3. Germline lookup yields CDR1 GTSNPN and CDR2 SVGIG (reference sequence). The CDR3 DNA is TGTGCCTGGAGTGTAAGTCGGGCCGTTCGGACCGGGGAGCTGTTTTTT. Protein: CAWSVSRAVRTGELFF. Filled out from reference TRBV30 and TRBJ2-2, the complete variable domain reads SQTIHQWPATLVQPVGSPLSLECTVEGTSNPNLYWYRQAAGRGLQLLFYSVGIGQISSEVPQNLSASRPQDRQFILSSKKLLLSDSGFYLCAWSVSRAVRTGELFFGEGSRLTVL.

This clone has a handful of counts. The chain couples TRBV4-3 to TRBJ2-1; unclear D gene. V lost 0 bases and J 8 bases, leaving 11 bases between the germline ends. CDR1 is LGHNA and CDR2 is YSLEER in the germline V gene. The CDR3 has 14 residues. Here the CDR3 DNA reads TGCGCCAGCAGCCAAGACCCGGACCGATATGAGCAGTTCTTC. This translates into CASSQDPDRYEQFF.

The genes are TRBV6-1 and TRBJ1-2; possibly TRBD1 for D (6 bases). This CDR3 has 15 amino acids. V was trimmed by 2 bases and J by 4 bases, leaving 14 bases between them. Germline values: CDR1 MNHNS, CDR2 SASEGT. CDR3 in amino acids: CASSEWQGYVYGYTF. CDR3 in DNA: TGTGCCAGCAGTGAATGGCAGGGGTATGTCTATGGCTACACCTTC.

This clone was seen only once. The rearrangement joins TRBV28 to TRBJ1-1; D is perhaps TRBD1 (5 bases). From germline, CDR1 is MDHEN and CDR2 SYDVKM. Trimming shortened V by 4 bases and J by 7 bases, and 13 bases separated the two germline ends. CDR3 size: 13 residues. The CDR3 is CASSYGREVEAFF. The DNA of the CDR3 is TGTGCCAGCAGTTACGGCAGGGAGGTTGAAGCTTTCTTT.

V is TRBV9 and J is TRBJ2-5; no clear D gene. V shed 10 bases and J shed 2 bases, with 15 bases lying between them. This CDR3 region has 13 residues. Germline values: CDR1 SGDLS, CDR2 YYNGEE. The DNA of the CDR3 is TGTGCCTCACAGAGAGGTAGTCAAGAGACCCAGTACTTC. The encoded protein is CASQRGSQETQYF.

The J gene is TRBJ2-5, the V gene TRBV2; TRBD2 matches at 12 bases. Germline CDR1 is SNHLY and CDR2 is FYNNEI. The CDR3 loop spans 16 amino acids. V was pared by 8 bases and J by 5 bases, with 12 bases of the junction left unmatched. CDR3 region: CASRRTSGTGRETQYF. The CDR3 DNA reads TGTGCCAGCCGTCGGACTAGCGGGACGGGTAGGGAGACCCAGTACTTC.

The genes are TRBV30 and TRBJ1-1, with a weak D call TRBD1 (5 bases). V shed 2 bases and J shed 4 bases, with 11 bases lying between them. Germline V lookup: CDR1 GTSNPN, CDR2 SVGIG (reference sequence). The CDR3 loop spans 13 amino acids. The CDR3: CAWSPLGVTEAFF. In DNA, the CDR3 is TGTGCCTGGAGTCCCCTAGGGGTCACTGAAGCTTTCTTT.

The CDR3 sequence: CASSPAPGRTEAFF. CDR3 in DNA: TGTGCCAGCTCACCAGCCCCCGGGAGGACTGAAGCTTTCTTT. The V gene is TRBV18, the J gene TRBJ1-1; D is unresolved. Trimming cost V 2 bases and J 5 bases, with 12 bases left between them. The length of the CDR3 is 14 residues. The germline V gene has CDR1 KGHSH and CDR2 LQKENI.

V is TRBV30 and J is TRBJ1-2; possibly TRBD1 for D (5 bases). Germline V gene sequence: CDR1 GTSNPN, CDR2 SVGIG (reference sequence). V lost 1 base to trimming and J lost 3 bases, with 12 bases between them. The CDR3 spans 14 residues. CDR3 protein: CAWSDSRQHYGYTF. For the CDR3, the DNA is TGTGCCTGGAGTGATTCGAGACAGCACTATGGCTACACCTTC. The whole variable domain, filled in from reference TRBV30 and TRBJ1-2, reads SQTIHQWPATLVQPVGSPLSLECTVEGTSNPNLYWYRQAAGRGLQLLFYSVGIGQISSEVPQNLSASRPQDRQFILSSKKLLLSDSGFYLCAWSDSRQHYGYTFGSGTRLTVV.

The chain joins TRBV5-6 to TRBJ1-1, with 11 bases matching TRBD1. The CDR3 is made up of 13 amino acids. V was pared by 4 bases and J by 7 bases, with 3 bases of the junction left unmatched. The germline V gene encodes CDR1 SGHDT and CDR2 YYEEEE. CDR3 DNA sequence: TGTGCCAGCAGCAGCGGGACAGGGGGTGAAGCTTTCTTT. Encoded protein: CASSSGTGGEAFF.

V usage is TRBV10-3 and J usage is TRBJ1-6; D is possibly TRBD1 (5 bases). Looked up from germline, CDR1 is ENHRY and CDR2 is SYGVKD. Trimming removed 10 bases at V and 9 bases at J, with 16 bases between. The CDR3 covers 13 residues. The CDR3 sequence: CATLEGVASPLHF. CDR3 bases: TGTGCCACTCTGGAAGGGGTGGCTTCACCCCTCCACTTT.

V and J are TRBV19 and TRBJ1-4, with 7 bases aligning to TRBD1. The germline gives CDR1 LNHDA, CDR2 SQIVND (reference sequence). The V and J ends lost 6 bases and 3 bases, in that order; junction bases with no gene match: 4. The length of the CDR3 is 14 residues. CDR3 region: CASSTGTANEKLFF. The CDR3 DNA follows: TGTGCCAGTAGCACCGGGACAGCTAATGAAAAACTGTTTTTT.

This clone was observed a few times. V is TRBV7-2 and J is TRBJ2-2; D uncertain. This CDR3 is 14 amino acids long. Trimming took 5 bases from V and 1 from J, leaving 8 bases between them. Germline V gene data show CDR1 as SGHTA and CDR2 as FQGNSA. Here the CDR3 reads CASSPRRNTGELFF. The DNA for the CDR3 is TGTGCCAGCAGCCCCAGGAGGAACACCGGGGAGCTGTTTTTT.

This clone was observed a few times. The gene calls are TRBV2 and TRBJ1-1, with D maybe TRBD1 (5 bases). With 6 bases removed from V and 3 bases from J, the gap between germline ends came to 11 bases. Germline CDR1 and CDR2: SNHLY and FYNNEI. This CDR3 region has 13 residues. The CDR3 DNA is TGTGCCAGCAGGGCTACAGGAGACACTGAAGCTTTCTTT. Translation: CASRATGDTEAFF.

The genes are TRBV19 and TRBJ2-5, with D perhaps TRBD1 (7 bases). Germline CDR1 is LNHDA and CDR2 is SQIVND (reference sequence). The CDR3 runs 15 residues. Trimming took 5 bases from V and 2 from J, leaving 15 bases between them. The CDR3 DNA reads TGTGCCAGTAGTGTTTCGCGGGGACAGCAAGAGACCCAGTACTTC. This encodes CASSVSRGQQETQYF.

This clone was observed a single time. The chain couples TRBV11-2 to TRBJ1-4; a possible D gene is TRBD1 (6 bases). Germline CDR1 and CDR2: SGHAT and FQNNGV. The V gene lost 2 bases and the J gene lost 0 bases, with 10 bases spanning the gap. The CDR3 extends over 16 amino acids. DNA for the CDR3: TGTGCCAGCAGCTTACCGGGACACGCAACTAATGAAAAACTGTTTTTT. Translating it yields CASSLPGHATNEKLFF.

This chain links TRBV15 with TRBJ1-5; tentatively, D is TRBD1 (6 bases). The germline gives CDR1 LNHNV, CDR2 YYDKDF (reference sequence). The CDR3 totals 16 residues. V lost 3 bases and J 6 bases, leaving 18 bases between the germline ends. The CDR3 is CATSSPRGGGGQPQHF. In DNA, the CDR3 is TGTGCCACCAGCAGCCCCCGTGGGGGGGGCGGTCAGCCCCAGCATTTT.

This clone was seen at least ten times. V usage is TRBV4-3 and J usage is TRBJ2-3; possible D gene TRBD2, 5 bases. This CDR3 contains 16 residues. Germline V gives CDR1 LGHNA, CDR2 YSLEER. V lost 6 bases to trimming and J lost 1 base, with 17 bases between them. The CDR3 DNA reads TGCGCCAGCAGTCGACTCGCTAGCCCGGGCACAGATACGCAGTATTTT. It codes for CASSRLASPGTDTQYF.

This clone was counted ten times or more. The chain joins TRBV5-4 to TRBJ2-7; a possible D gene is TRBD1 (6 bases). There are 14 residues in the CDR3. Trimming removed 0 bases at V and 5 bases at J, with 12 bases between. The germline V gene encodes CDR1 SGHNT and CDR2 YYREEE (reference sequence). CDR3 bases: TGTGCCAGCAGCTTGGTCGGACAGCCCCACGAGCAGTACTTC. Amino acid sequence: CASSLVGQPHEQYF.

CDR3 nucleotide sequence: TGTGCCAGCAGTGGAGGACCCTACGAGCAGTACTTC. Translating gives CASSGGPYEQYF. The chain couples TRBV25-1 to TRBJ2-7; D not certain. The CDR3 contains 12 residues. From germline, CDR1 is MGHDK and CDR2 SYGVNS. V was pared by 4 bases and J by 2 bases, with 6 bases between.

V is TRBV30 and J is TRBJ2-2; 7 bases are a match to TRBD1. The CDR3 has 14 residues. The junction had 8 bases not matched to a gene; V was cut back by 4 bases and J by 6 bases. The germline V gene has CDR1 GTSNPN and CDR2 SVGIG (reference sequence). For the CDR3, the DNA is TGTGCCTGGAACGAAGGACAGGTGGCCGGGGAGCTGTTTTTT. Translation: CAWNEGQVAGELFF.

The genes are TRBV2 and TRBJ2-7, with D uncertain. V was clipped by 5 bases and J by 2 bases, with 10 bases between them. The CDR3 consists of 13 residues. CDR1 is SNHLY and CDR2 is FYNNEI in the germline V gene. The chain's CDR3 is CASSPVGAYEQYF. The CDR3 DNA is TGTGCCAGCAGTCCCGTTGGAGCCTACGAGCAGTACTTC.

The V gene is TRBV7-2, the J gene TRBJ1-2; TRBD1 matches 7 bases. This CDR3 contains 15 residues. The junction had 10 bases not matched to a gene; V was cut back by 3 bases and J by 6 bases. Per germline, CDR1 SGHTA and CDR2 FQGNSA. CDR3 nucleotide sequence: TGTGCCAGCAGCTTTTCAACAGGGGTATCGAATGGCTACACCTTC. Amino acid sequence: CASSFSTGVSNGYTF.

The rearrangement joins TRBV6-6 to TRBJ1-6; D uncertain. This CDR3 spans 9 amino acids. V was clipped by 8 bases and J by 13 bases, with 6 bases between them. In germline, CDR1 is MNHNY, CDR2 SVGAGI (reference sequence). The CDR3 reads CASSPPLHF. The CDR3 region has the DNA TGTGCCAGCTCTCCTCCCCTCCACTTT.